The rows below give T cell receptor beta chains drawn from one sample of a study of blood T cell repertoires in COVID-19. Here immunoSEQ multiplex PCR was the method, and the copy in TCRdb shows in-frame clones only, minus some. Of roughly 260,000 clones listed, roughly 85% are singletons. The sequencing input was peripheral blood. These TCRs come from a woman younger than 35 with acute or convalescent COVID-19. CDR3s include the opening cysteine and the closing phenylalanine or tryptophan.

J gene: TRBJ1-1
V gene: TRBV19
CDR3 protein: CANSPRTGIRRTEAFF

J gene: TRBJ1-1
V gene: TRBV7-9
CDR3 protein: CASHDQGVPNTEAFF

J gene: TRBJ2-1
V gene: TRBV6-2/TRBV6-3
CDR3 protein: CASSYSPGTSGPSSYNEQFF

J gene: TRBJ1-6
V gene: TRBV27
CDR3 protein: CAAGRKINSPLHF

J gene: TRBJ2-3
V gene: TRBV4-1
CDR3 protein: CASSQGLVGRTSTDTQYF

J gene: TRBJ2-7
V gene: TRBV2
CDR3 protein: CASNPVGDNEQYF

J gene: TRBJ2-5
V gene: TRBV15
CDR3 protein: CATSMGLAGGGETQYF

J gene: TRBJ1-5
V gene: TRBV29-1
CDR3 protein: CSVIGGINQPQHF

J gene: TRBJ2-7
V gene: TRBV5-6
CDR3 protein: CASTPTGGDEQYF

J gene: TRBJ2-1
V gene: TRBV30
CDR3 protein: CAWTRLEGATYNEQFF

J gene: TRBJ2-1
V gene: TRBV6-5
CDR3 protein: CASTSRSSYNEQFF

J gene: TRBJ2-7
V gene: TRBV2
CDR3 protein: CASRDGTSRLYEQYF

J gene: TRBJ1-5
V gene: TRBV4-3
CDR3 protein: CASSQEGGTDQPQHF

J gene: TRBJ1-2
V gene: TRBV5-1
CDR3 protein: CASSLGQGTYGYTF

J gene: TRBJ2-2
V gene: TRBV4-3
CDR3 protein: CASSPWGGSGELFF

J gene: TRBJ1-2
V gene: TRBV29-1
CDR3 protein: CSVVTGAHWGYTF

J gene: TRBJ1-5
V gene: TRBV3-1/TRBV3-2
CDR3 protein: CASRDRAEGSNQPQHF

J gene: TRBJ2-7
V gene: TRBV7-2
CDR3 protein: CASSLGGTSGSYEQYF

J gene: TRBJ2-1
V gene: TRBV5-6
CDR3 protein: CASSWTGPNEQFF

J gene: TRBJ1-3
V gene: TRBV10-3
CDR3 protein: CAIAPGSGNTIYF

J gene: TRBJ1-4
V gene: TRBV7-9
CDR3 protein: CASSTSDRDNEKLFF

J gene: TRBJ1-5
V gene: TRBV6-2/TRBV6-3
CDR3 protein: CASSYSGRVAPQHF

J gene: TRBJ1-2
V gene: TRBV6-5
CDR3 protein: CASSYLGGDGYTF

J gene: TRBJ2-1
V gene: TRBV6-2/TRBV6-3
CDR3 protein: CASSYSTGTWWGENEQFF